This T cell receptor (beta chain) was found in a study of cytomegalovirus exposure and HLA in healthy donors. Study conclusions and caveats: In a later analysis, HLA-associated TCR beta chains were more clonally expanded than equally common others.

The ends were cut back, 4 bases at V and 4 bases at J, with 15 bases in the middle. The CDR3 is made up of 14 amino acids. Germline V CDR1 and CDR2: SGDLS, YYNGEE. PCR was performed using 60 Vbeta and 13 Jbeta primers. Clones were read by immunoSEQ multiplex PCR, and TCRdb kept only the in-frame ones, dropping some. The sample includes some 110,000 clones, around a tenth of them seen just once. This clone was observed a few times. What it binds is unknown. This chain links TRBV9 with TRBJ2-7; the D gene is possibly TRBD1 (6 bases). The sample was PBMCs. This receptor was obtained from a man aged 40-49 years in good health and CMV-seropositive. The DNA of the CDR3 is TGTGCCAGCAGCAAATGGGCAGGGGAGTACGAGCAGTACTTC. This sequence encodes CASSKWAGEYEQYF.